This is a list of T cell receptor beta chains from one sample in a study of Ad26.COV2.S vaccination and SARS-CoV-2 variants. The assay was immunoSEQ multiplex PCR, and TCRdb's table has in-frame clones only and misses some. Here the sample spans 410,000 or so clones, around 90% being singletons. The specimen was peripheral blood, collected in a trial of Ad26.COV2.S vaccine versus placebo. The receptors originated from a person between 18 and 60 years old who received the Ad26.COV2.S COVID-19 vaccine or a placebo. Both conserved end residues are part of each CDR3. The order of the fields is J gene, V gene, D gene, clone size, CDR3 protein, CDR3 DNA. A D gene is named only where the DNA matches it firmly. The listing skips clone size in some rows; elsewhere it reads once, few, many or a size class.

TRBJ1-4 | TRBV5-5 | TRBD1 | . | CASSPTGVEEKLFF | TGTGCCAGCAGCCCGACAGGGGTTGAGGAAAAACTGTTTTTT
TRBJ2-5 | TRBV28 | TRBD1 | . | CASSTGTVKETQYF | TGTGCCAGCAGTACAGGGACAGTAAAAGAGACCCAGTACTTC
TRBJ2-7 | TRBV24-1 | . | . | CATSDLGRGDEQYF | TGTGCCACCAGTGATTTGGGCAGGGGGGACGAGCAGTACTTC
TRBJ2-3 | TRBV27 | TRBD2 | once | CASSLGGGGVDTQYF | TGTGCCAGCAGTTTAGGCGGGGGGGGCGTAGATACGCAGTATTTT
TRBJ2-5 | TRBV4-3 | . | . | CASSQDRRPRGGETQYF | TGCGCCAGCAGCCAAGATAGGCGCCCCAGAGGCGGCGAGACCCAGTACTTC
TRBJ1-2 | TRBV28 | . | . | CASSLGGNYGYTF | TGTGCCAGCAGTTTAGGGGGCAACTATGGCTACACCTTC
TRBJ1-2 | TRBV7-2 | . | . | CASSVNGANYGYTF | TGTGCCAGCAGCGTAAACGGGGCTAACTATGGCTACACCTTC
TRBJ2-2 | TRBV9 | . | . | CASSVAMGRGTGELFF | TGTGCCAGCAGCGTAGCGATGGGGAGAGGGACCGGGGAGCTGTTTTTT
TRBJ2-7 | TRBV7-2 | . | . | CASSQRGDRGPWEQYF | TGTGCCAGCAGCCAAAGGGGGGACAGAGGACCTTGGGAGCAGTACTTC
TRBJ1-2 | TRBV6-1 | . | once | CASSEGVYGYTF | TGTGCCAGCAGTGAAGGGGTCTATGGCTACACCTTC
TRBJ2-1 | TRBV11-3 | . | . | CASSQDLSSYNEQFF | TGTGCCAGCAGTCAGGACTTGAGCTCCTACAATGAGCAGTTCTTC
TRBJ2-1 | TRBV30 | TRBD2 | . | CACCLAGAPYNEQFF | TGTGCCTGCTGCCTAGCGGGAGCCCCGTACAATGAGCAGTTCTTC
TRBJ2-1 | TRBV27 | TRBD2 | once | CASSLLGTSGISDNEQFF | TGTGCCAGCAGTTTATTAGGGACTAGCGGAATTTCCGACAATGAGCAGTTCTTC
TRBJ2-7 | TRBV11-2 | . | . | CASSRADSSYEQYF | TGTGCCAGCAGCCGGGCAGACAGCTCCTACGAGCAGTACTTC
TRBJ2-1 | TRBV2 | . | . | CASSDFLAFNEQFF | TGTGCCAGCAGTGATTTCCTAGCTTTCAATGAGCAGTTCTTC
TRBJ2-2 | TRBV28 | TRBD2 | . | CASSFSPFLADSANTGELFF | TGTGCCAGCAGTTTTTCTCCCTTTCTAGCGGACTCCGCGAACACCGGGGAGCTGTTTTTT
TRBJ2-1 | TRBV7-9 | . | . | CASSVAGTLNEQFF | TGTGCCAGCAGCGTAGCCGGGACTCTCAATGAGCAGTTCTTC
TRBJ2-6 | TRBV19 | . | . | CASRKLASPSGANVLTF | TGTGCCAGTAGAAAATTAGCGTCTCCCTCTGGGGCCAACGTCCTGACTTTC
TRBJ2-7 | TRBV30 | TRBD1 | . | CAWSVLQGAYEQYF | TGTGCCTGGAGTGTACTACAGGGGGCCTACGAGCAGTACTTC
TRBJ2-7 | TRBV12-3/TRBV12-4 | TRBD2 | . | CASSGTSSYEQYF | TGTGCCAGCAGCGGGACTAGCTCCTACGAGCAGTACTTC
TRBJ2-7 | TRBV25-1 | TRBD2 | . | CASSEWTSGSNEQYF | TGTGCCAGCAGTGAATGGACTAGCGGGAGCAACGAGCAGTACTTC
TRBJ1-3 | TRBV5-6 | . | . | CASSLDPGTSGNTIYF | TGTGCCAGCAGCTTGGATCCGGGAACCTCTGGAAACACCATATATTTT
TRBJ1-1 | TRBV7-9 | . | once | CASSLAGTPNTEAFF | TGTGCCAGCAGCTTAGCCGGTACACCGAACACTGAAGCTTTCTTT
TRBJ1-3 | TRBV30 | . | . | CAWSVLDTIYF | TGTGCCTGGAGTGTTTTGGACACCATATATTTT
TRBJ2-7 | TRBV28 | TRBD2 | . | CASRRSSRWGLAPVEQYF | TGTGCCAGCAGGCGCTCCTCCCGGTGGGGACTAGCTCCAGTCGAGCAGTACTTC
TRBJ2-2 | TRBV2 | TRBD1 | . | CASSEDRGAGELFF | TGTGCCAGCAGTGAAGACAGGGGGGCCGGGGAGCTGTTTTTT
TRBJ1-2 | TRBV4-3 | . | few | CASSQEGENYGYTF | TGCGCCAGCAGCCAAGAGGGGGAAAACTATGGCTACACCTTC
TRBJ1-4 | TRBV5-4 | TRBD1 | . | CASSRAGGVNEKLFF | TGTGCCAGCAGCCGGGCAGGGGGTGTTAATGAAAAACTGTTTTTT
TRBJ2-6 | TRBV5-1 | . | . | CASSWRGTSGANVLTF | TGCGCCAGCAGCTGGAGAGGGACCTCTGGGGCCAACGTCCTGACTTTC
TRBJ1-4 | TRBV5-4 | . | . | CASSSEGSGVEKLFF | TGTGCCAGCAGCTCCGAGGGTTCGGGGGTTGAAAAACTGTTTTTT
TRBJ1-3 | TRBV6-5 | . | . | CASRRSSGNTIYF | TGTGCCAGCAGGCGGAGCTCTGGAAACACCATATATTTT
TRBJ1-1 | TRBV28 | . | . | CASSPTGSTEAFF | TGTGCCAGCAGCCCCACAGGGTCCACTGAAGCTTTCTTT
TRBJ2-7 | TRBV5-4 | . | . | CASSLRGGYEQYF | TGTGCCAGCAGCTTGAGAGGGGGCTACGAGCAGTACTTC
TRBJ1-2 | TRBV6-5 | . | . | CASEGGRNGYTF | TGTGCCAGCGAGGGGGGGAGAAATGGCTACACCTTC
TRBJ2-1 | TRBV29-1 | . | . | CSVVGGSSYNEQFF | TGCAGCGTTGTTGGTGGGAGCTCCTACAATGAGCAGTTCTTC
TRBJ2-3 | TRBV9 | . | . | CASSVVDYPTRDTQYF | TGTGCCAGCAGCGTAGTTGACTATCCAACTCGCGATACGCAGTATTTT
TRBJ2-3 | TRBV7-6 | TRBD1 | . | CASSLQGAGSDTQYF | TGTGCCAGCAGCTTGCAGGGGGCCGGATCAGATACGCAGTATTTT
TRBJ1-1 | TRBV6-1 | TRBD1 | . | CASSGNLMDRVLTEAFF | TGTGCCAGCAGTGGAAACCTAATGGACAGGGTACTCACTGAAGCTTTCTTT
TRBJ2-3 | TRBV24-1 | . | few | CATSDPRGAYRSATDTQYF | TGTGCCACCAGTGATCCACGCGGGGCCTACAGGAGTGCCACAGATACGCAGTATTTT
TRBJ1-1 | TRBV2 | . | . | CASRPRQVDEAFF | TGTGCCAGCAGGCCTCGACAGGTGGATGAAGCTTTCTTT
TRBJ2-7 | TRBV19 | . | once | CASSTGLPYEQYF | TGTGCCAGTAGTACCGGGCTGCCCTACGAGCAGTACTTC
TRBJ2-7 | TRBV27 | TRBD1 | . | CASSTWDRGGEQYF | TGTGCCAGCAGTACATGGGACAGGGGAGGAGAGCAGTACTTC
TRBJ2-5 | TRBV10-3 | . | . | CAISKDWKETQYF | TGTGCCATCAGTAAGGACTGGAAAGAGACCCAGTACTTC
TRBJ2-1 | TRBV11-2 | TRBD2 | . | CASSFRGTSGKSSYNEQFF | TGTGCCAGCAGCTTCCGGGGTACTAGCGGGAAGAGCTCCTACAATGAGCAGTTCTTC